This TCR beta chain appears in the sequencing data of a study of early T cells in non-severe SARS-CoV-2 infection. Across the whole study: Sequencing input comprised bulk RNA from unsorted whole blood; chain pairing was not available.

Researchers attached unique molecular identifiers to individual cDNA molecules. TCRdb ran MiXCR on the 5' RACE reads and lists one entry per CDR3 protein. Of 20,000 to 30,000 distinct CDR3 sequences listed, 4% to 4.5% are singletons. Study-level findings and limits: VDJdb matching skewed toward anti-spike CD8 responses, missing private and CD4 specificities.

This clonotype was counted many times. No antigen is known for it. The CDR3 is 16 amino acids. Trimming removed 7 bases from V and 0 bases from J, with 18 bases in between. Germline V gene data show CDR1 as MDHEN and CDR2 as SYDVKM. The chain joins TRBV28 to TRBJ1-1, with D tentatively TRBD1 (6 bases). The clonotype originates from an adult who was a healthcare worker with PCR-confirmed SARS-CoV-2 infection or an uninfected control (not recorded which). The source material was whole blood. The CDR3 is CASNPLDNRVNTEAFF. The DNA of the CDR3 is TGTGCCAGCAATCCTCTAGACAACAGGGTGAACACTGAAGCTTTCTTT.